The 21 T cell receptor beta chains below come from one sample, sequenced in a study of naive and memory T cell subsets. The library had UMIs added by 3' ligation of an oligonucleotide to TCR cDNA. The SP2 primer and nested alpha and beta constant region primers amplified ligated cDNA in four rounds. TCRdb re-called the UMI-ligation and nested PCR reads with MiXCR, one entry per CDR3 protein. The top ten clones hold 6% to 9.5% of a sample with 25,000 to 30,000 distinct CDR3 sequences, roughly 5.5% of them seen once. The specimen was blood. The receptors were gathered from an adult in good health.

The chain has TRBV19 and TRBJ2-7; TRBD2 matches at 11 bases. The CDR3 has 16 residues. CDR1 and CDR2 from the germline V gene are LNHDA and SQIVND (reference sequence). With 5 bases clipped from V and 2 bases from J, the junction kept 8 bases outside the gene matches. The chain's CDR3 is CASSPTSGSFPYEQYF. For the CDR3, the DNA is TGTGCCAGTAGTCCAACTAGCGGGAGTTTTCCCTACGAGCAGTACTTC.

Many counts were recorded for this clonotype. The CDR3, as DNA: TGCGCCAGCAGCCAGGATACTAGCGGAGGCTACAATGAGCAGTTCTTC. Protein sequence: CASSQDTSGGYNEQFF. The V gene is TRBV4-1, the J gene TRBJ2-1; 8 bases agree with TRBD2. The V gene end was trimmed by 3 bases and the J gene end by 3 bases; junction bases not matched to a gene: 7. The CDR3 is 16 amino acids. CDR1 is MGHRA and CDR2 is YSYEKL in the germline V gene.

This clonotype was counted at least ten times. This chain joins TRBV29-1 and TRBJ1-1; D not certain. Germline CDR1 reads SQVTM; CDR2 reads ANQGSEA. The CDR3 has 14 amino acids. Trimming took 3 bases from V and 0 from J, leaving 11 bases between them. In nucleotides, the CDR3 is TGCAGCGTTGACAGTCCTCCGATGAACACTGAAGCTTTCTTT. It yields the protein CSVDSPPMNTEAFF.

The sample holds many counts of this clonotype. The chain is built from TRBV5-4 and TRBJ1-2; no definite D call. The ends were cut back, 3 bases at V and 6 bases at J, with 15 bases in the middle. Germline V gives CDR1 SGHNT, CDR2 YYREEE (reference sequence). The length of the CDR3 is 14 residues. CDR3 in DNA: TGTGCCAGCAGCTCACGGAGGGAGGTTGATGGCTACACCTTC. Residues: CASSSRREVDGYTF.

In this sample, this clonotype turned up a few times. This chain uses TRBV28 with TRBJ2-3; tentatively, D is TRBD2 (6 bases). Trimming stripped 5 bases from V and 4 bases from J, with 16 bases between. The CDR3 is 15 residues long. The germline gives CDR1 MDHEN, CDR2 SYDVKM. The CDR3 bases are TGTGCCAGCAGTCCATCACTAGGAGGGGCAGATACGCAGTATTTT. Its protein is CASSPSLGGADTQYF.

This clonotype was seen repeatedly, ten times or more. The chain links TRBV12-3 or TRBV12-4 to TRBJ2-5; perhaps TRBD2 as D (7 bases). The length of the CDR3 is 17 residues. V lost 6 bases, J lost 5 bases, and 25 bases lay in between. CDR3 sequence: CASRLRGLGGRRETQYF. The CDR3 region has the DNA TGTGCCAGCAGGTTGCGGGGGCTTGGGGGGCGCCGGGAGACCCAGTACTTC.

This clonotype was recorded many times. This chain links TRBV6-1 with TRBJ2-7; weak D call: TRBD2 (6 bases). Germline V CDR1 and CDR2: MNHNS, SASEGT. The CDR3 length is 16 residues. Trimming removed 5 bases at V and 2 bases at J, with 19 bases between. CDR3 residues: CASSPGPGLVTYEQYF. The CDR3 nucleotides read TGTGCCAGCAGTCCCGGACCGGGACTGGTAACCTACGAGCAGTACTTC.

By frequency in the sample, this clonotype is medium-sized. V gene TRBV20-1 combines with J gene TRBJ1-1; possibly TRBD1 for D (6 bases). V dropped 5 bases and J dropped 4 bases, with 23 bases sitting between them. This CDR3 contains 16 residues. Germline assignment: CDR1 DFQATT and CDR2 SNEGSKA (reference sequence). The CDR3 reads CSAARGVFKAGTEAFF. CDR3 coding DNA: TGCAGTGCTGCGAGGGGGGTCTTCAAGGCTGGCACTGAAGCTTTCTTT.

This clonotype came up a few times. V gene TRBV5-6 combines with J gene TRBJ1-5, with 11 bases aligning to TRBD1. The V gene end was trimmed by 4 bases and the J gene end by 6 bases; junction bases not matched to a gene: 6. This CDR3 contains 15 residues. From germline, CDR1 is SGHDT and CDR2 YYEEEE. CDR3 DNA: TGTGCCAGCAGCCTTTGGGACAGGGGGAGTCAGCCCCAGCATTTT. As protein: CASSLWDRGSQPQHF. The whole variable domain, filled in from reference TRBV5-6 and TRBJ1-5, reads DAGVTQSPTHLIKTRGQQVTLRCSPKSGHDTVSWYQQALGQGPQFIFQYYEEEERQRGNFPDRFSGHQFPNYSSELNVNALLLGDSALYLCASSLWDRGSQPQHFGDGTRLSIL.

This clonotype came up many times. J is TRBJ2-1 and V is TRBV29-1, with 14 bases matching TRBD2. The J segment lost 15 bases and the V segment lost 3 bases, leaving 16 bases of the junction unmatched. Germline V lookup: CDR1 SQVTM, CDR2 ANQGSEA. CDR3 size: 16 residues. The CDR3 region has the DNA TGCAGCGTTGAGGTGATTTCAGGACTAGCGGGAGGTCGAAGGTTCTTC. Translated: CSVEVISGLAGGRRFF.

The sample holds many counts of this clonotype. The V call is TRBV20-1, the J call TRBJ1-5, with D possibly TRBD1 on 5 matching bases. Per the germline V gene, CDR1 is DFQATT and CDR2 is SNEGSKA (reference sequence). CDR3 length equals 15 residues. The germline V and J ends were trimmed by 3 bases and 3 bases, with 15 bases remaining between them. CDR3 coding DNA: TGCAGTGCTAGCAGTACAGGCCGTGTCAATCAGCCCCAGCATTTT. Protein product: CSASSTGRVNQPQHF.

This clonotype was recorded a few times. The chain recombines TRBV4-2 with TRBJ2-3, with D uncertain. Trimming cost V 0 bases and J 0 bases, with 7 bases left between them. Germline V gene data show CDR1 as LGHNA and CDR2 as YNFKEQ. The length of the CDR3 is 15 residues. CDR3 sequence (DNA): TGTGCCAGCAGCCAAGATCAATCTAGCACAGATACGCAGTATTTT. The encoded protein is CASSQDQSSTDTQYF.

This clonotype was recorded a few times. The chain couples TRBV7-2 to TRBJ2-3, with D perhaps TRBD1 or TRBD2 (5 bases each). The CDR3 has 14 amino acids. Trimming shortened V by 3 bases and J by 2 bases, and 9 bases separated the two germline ends. The germline gives CDR1 SGHTA, CDR2 FQGNSA. Written as DNA, the CDR3 is TGTGCCAGCAGCTTCGGGGCCGCCACAGATACGCAGTATTTT. Amino acids: CASSFGAATDTQYF.

This clonotype has a count of ten or more. CDR3 residues: CASSYSDTESYEQYF. The CDR3 DNA sequence: TGTGCCAGCAGTTACTCTGATACGGAATCCTACGAGCAGTACTTC. The chain carries TRBV6-5 and TRBJ2-7; D is undetermined. Deletions cut 0 bases from V and 1 base from J, with 10 bases between. The CDR3 spans 15 residues. Germline V gene data show CDR1 as MNHEY and CDR2 as SVGAGI.

In its sample, this clonotype was seen many times. The rearrangement links TRBV10-3 to TRBJ2-3; 9 bases match TRBD1. CDR1 and CDR2 (germline): ENHRY, SYGVKD. J gave up 2 bases and V 6 bases, and 6 bases lay outside the gene matches. The CDR3 consists of 15 residues. CDR3 protein: CAISLQGAATDTQYF. CDR3 bases: TGTGCCATCAGCCTACAGGGGGCGGCCACAGATACGCAGTATTTT.

This clonotype has just a few counts. V and J are TRBV5-1 and TRBJ2-6, with D unresolved. CDR3 length: 16 amino acids. Germline CDR1 SGHRS, CDR2 YFSETQ. V shed 4 bases and J shed 0 bases, with 11 bases lying between them. CDR3 sequence reads: CASSPEPSSGANVLTF. The CDR3 nucleotides read TGCGCCAGCAGCCCCGAACCTTCCTCTGGGGCCAACGTCCTGACTTTC.

Many counts were recorded for this clonotype. This chain uses TRBV12-3 or TRBV12-4 with TRBJ2-1; D is unresolved. The CDR3 loop spans 12 amino acids. V shed 3 bases and J shed 7 bases, with 7 bases lying between them. The CDR3, as DNA: TGTGCCAGCAGTTTTGTGGGTAATGAGCAGTTCTTC. Amino acids: CASSFVGNEQFF.

This clonotype was detected many times. The chain uses TRBV4-3 and TRBJ2-2; D ambiguous. Trimming took 1 base from V and 7 from J, leaving 19 bases between them. The V gene's germline CDR1 is LGHNA and CDR2 YSLEER. This CDR3 region has 17 residues. The CDR3 nucleotides read TGCGCCAGCAGCCAAGGTGGTAGCCCCCTTCGTATCGGGGAGCTGTTTTTT. Translation: CASSQGGSPLRIGELFF.

A note on this clonotype: A much more abundant neighbour one base away suggests this may be a read error. The chain carries TRBV3-1 and TRBJ2-7; 7 bases are a match to TRBD1. The CDR3 totals 16 residues. CDR1 is LGHDT and CDR2 is YNNKEL in the germline V gene (reference sequence). As DNA, the CDR3 is TGTGCCAGCAGCCAAGAGAGGAGACAGGGAAGGTACGAGCGGTACTTC. Translation: CASSQERRQGRYERYF.

The gene calls are TRBV15 and TRBJ2-5; 12 bases are a match to TRBD2. The germline gives CDR1 LNHNV, CDR2 YYDKDF (reference sequence). Germline trimming cut 3 bases from V and 5 bases from J; bases unmatched to any gene: 7. The CDR3 has 16 amino acids. The CDR3 bases are TGTGCCACCAGCAGCCGAAGACTAGCGGGAGTGGAGACCCAGTACTTC. Translating gives CATSSRRLAGVETQYF.

This clonotype was counted ten times or more. The CDR3 spells CASSLLGYTF. The CDR3 nucleotides read TGTGCCAGCAGCTTATTGGGCTACACCTTC. The chain couples TRBV7-9 to TRBJ1-2; D unresolved. V lost 2 bases and J 8 bases, leaving 3 bases between the germline ends. The CDR3 covers 10 residues. The V gene's germline CDR1 is SEHNR and CDR2 FQNEAQ (reference sequence).